The next 18 T cell receptor beta chains were all read from a single sample in a study of CD8 T cells in ankylosing spondylitis. TCRdb independently ran MiXCR on the 5' RACE reads; one entry per CDR3 protein. The repertoire holds roughly 190,000 distinct CDR3 sequences, 10% to 15% seen once, with about 15% in the top ten. Sequenced sample: blood, either unsorted or a sorted T cell fraction (not recorded which). The receptors originated from a male donor with ankylosing spondylitis or in good health (not recorded which).

Written as DNA, the CDR3 is TGTGCCTGCTGCCAAGATGGTCGGGCGGGAGCGAGGGTTTACAATGAGCAGTTCTTC. This translates into CACCQDGRAGARVYNEQFF. The chain combines TRBV3-1 with TRBJ2-1, with 7 bases lining up with TRBD2. V lost 11 bases and J lost 4; bases outside the gene matches: 26. Germline CDR1 and CDR2: LGHDT and YNNKEL (reference sequence). The CDR3 contains 19 residues.

This rearrangement joins TRBV7-9 to TRBJ2-7; 7 bases match TRBD1. From germline, CDR1 is SEHNR and CDR2 FQNEAQ (reference sequence). The length of the CDR3 is 16 residues. V lost 5 bases, J lost 2 bases, and 12 bases stayed unmatched. This CDR3 is CASSGSLQGTTYEQYF. Here the CDR3 DNA reads TGTGCCAGCAGCGGATCCTTACAGGGGACAACCTACGAGCAGTACTTC. The full variable domain, in which reference TRBV7-9 and TRBJ2-7 provide the parts outside the CDR3, is DTGVSQNPRHKITKRGQNVTFRCDPISEHNRLYWYRQTLGQGPEFLTYFQNEAQLEKSRLLSDRFSAERPKGSFSTLEIQRTEQGDSAMYLCASSGSLQGTTYEQYFGPGTRLTVT.

This clonotype was found many times. The chain couples TRBV27 to TRBJ2-1; 11 bases line up with TRBD2. Per the germline V gene, CDR1 is MNHEY and CDR2 is SMNVEV (reference sequence). After removal of 5 bases from V and 7 bases from J, the junction contained 7 bases not matched to a gene. This CDR3 is 15 amino acids long. CDR3: CASSLGTSGRNEQFF. CDR3 coding DNA: TGTGCCAGCAGTCTAGGGACTAGCGGACGTAATGAGCAGTTCTTC.

The CDR3 DNA reads as TGTGCCATGGGTCCCGGACTAGGAAACACCATATATTTT. Translated: CAMGPGLGNTIYF. The genes are TRBV4-2 and TRBJ1-3, with D unclear. CDR3 size: 13 residues. Germline V gene data show CDR1 as LGHNA and CDR2 as YNFKEQ. Trimming removed 10 bases at V and 4 bases at J, with 14 bases between.

The sample holds a few counts of this clonotype. The chain employs TRBV7-9 and TRBJ2-1; TRBD2 agrees at 9 bases. CDR1 is SEHNR and CDR2 is FQNEAQ in the germline V gene (reference sequence). J gave up 8 bases and V 7 bases, and 3 bases lay outside the gene matches. This CDR3 has 12 amino acids. The DNA for the CDR3 is TGTGCCAGCATCGGGACTAGCCATGAGCAGTTCTTC. Translating gives CASIGTSHEQFF.

This clonotype was counted a few times. The V gene is TRBV27, the J gene TRBJ2-1; D might be TRBD1 (6 bases). V gave up 4 bases and J gave up 3 bases, with 10 bases separating them. Germline assignment: CDR1 MNHEY and CDR2 SMNVEV (reference sequence). This CDR3 has 14 residues. CDR3 nucleotides: TGTGCCAGCAGTTCCCACAGGGACTACAATGAGCAGTTCTTC. It is translated as CASSSHRDYNEQFF.

In its sample, this clonotype was seen a few times. The chain is built from TRBV14 and TRBJ2-2; D uncertain. CDR1 and CDR2 (germline): SGHDN, FVKESK. Trimming shortened V by 3 bases and J by 2 bases, and 10 bases separated the two germline ends. The CDR3 contains 15 residues. The DNA of the CDR3 is TGTGCCAGCAGCCAGCCCACAGTCAACACCGGGGAGCTGTTTTTT. Protein: CASSQPTVNTGELFF.

This clonotype was observed a few times. The chain joins TRBV5-1 to TRBJ1-2; no clear D. CDR1 is SGHRS, CDR2 YFSETQ, per germline. Between the trimmed V and J ends, which lost 7 bases and 1 base, there was a span of 8 bases. This CDR3 contains 12 residues. The CDR3 protein is CASGDNNYGYTF. In DNA, the CDR3 is TGCGCCAGCGGAGACAATAACTATGGCTACACCTTC.

The sample holds a few counts of this clonotype. The J gene is TRBJ2-1, the V gene TRBV7-9, with D unclear. The CDR3 totals 12 residues. Trimming removed 1 base at V and 9 bases at J, with 7 bases between. Germline V lookup: CDR1 SEHNR, CDR2 FQNEAQ (reference sequence). CDR3 protein: CASSLDLLEQFF. CDR3 DNA: TGTGCCAGCAGCTTAGATCTACTTGAGCAGTTCTTC.

The chain has TRBV10-2 and TRBJ2-1; 9 bases map to TRBD2. This CDR3 has 15 amino acids. Per germline, CDR1 WSHSY and CDR2 SAAADI. The V and J ends lost 7 bases and 4 bases, in that order; junction bases with no gene match: 8. The CDR3 DNA reads TGCGCCAGCATCGTTGAGACTAGCGGTTACAATGAGCAGTTCTTC. This encodes CASIVETSGYNEQFF.

The V call is TRBV27, the J call TRBJ1-5, with 7 bases identical to TRBD1. The V and J ends lost 6 bases and 0 bases, in that order; junction bases with no gene match: 8. The CDR3 is 16 residues long. Per germline, CDR1 MNHEY and CDR2 SMNVEV (reference sequence). The CDR3 spells CASSQGGRVSNQPQHF. The CDR3 DNA follows: TGTGCCAGCAGCCAAGGGGGCAGGGTTAGCAATCAGCCCCAGCATTTT.

J is TRBJ2-1 and V is TRBV4-2, with 10 positions matching TRBD2. V trimming: 1 base; J trimming: 9 bases; junction bases outside the gene matches: 15. There are 18 residues in the CDR3. Germline CDR1 LGHNA, CDR2 YNFKEQ. CDR3 coding DNA: TGTGCCAGCAGCCAAGGAGCCTGGGCTAGCGGGGGTCGTATTGAGCAGTTCTTC. Amino acids: CASSQGAWASGGRIEQFF.

This clonotype was counted a few times. CDR3 residues: CASSFAYGEQFF. The CDR3 nucleotides are TGTGCCAGCAGTTTTGCGTACGGTGAGCAGTTCTTC. V usage is TRBV12-3 or TRBV12-4 and J usage is TRBJ2-1; no clear D gene. There are 12 residues in the CDR3. Trimming took 3 bases from V and 9 from J, leaving 9 bases between them.

This clonotype has a count of ten or more. The CDR3 coding sequence is TGCAGCGTTGGTCCCACGGACAGGGGAAGTCAGACCCAGTACTTC. This sequence encodes CSVGPTDRGSQTQYF. The gene calls are TRBV29-1 and TRBJ2-5, with 9 bases matching TRBD1. Germline values: CDR1 SQVTM, CDR2 ANQGSEA. The V segment lost 4 bases and the J segment 6 bases; nucleotides outside the gene matches: 12. CDR3 size: 15 residues.

The chain combines TRBV9 with TRBJ2-1, with 7 bases matching TRBD2. V was pared by 0 bases and J by 2 bases, with 5 bases of the junction left unmatched. Germline V gives CDR1 SGDLS, CDR2 YYNGEE. The CDR3 has 16 amino acids. This CDR3 reads CASSVAGGTPYNEQFF. CDR3 DNA sequence: TGTGCCAGCAGCGTAGCGGGGGGTACTCCCTACAATGAGCAGTTCTTC.

The sample holds a few counts of this clonotype. The chain carries TRBV2 and TRBJ2-1; tentative D call: TRBD2 (5 bases). Germline V gene lookup returns CDR1 SNHLY and CDR2 FYNNEI. V lost 8 bases and J 7 bases, leaving 9 bases between the germline ends. This CDR3 is 11 amino acids long. Written as DNA, the CDR3 is TGTGCCAGCCTGAGAGGGAATGAGCAGTTCTTC. Protein sequence: CASLRGNEQFF.

In this sample, this clonotype turned up many times. The chain recombines TRBV7-9 with TRBJ1-1; no firm D call. The CDR3 length is 16 residues. Trimming stripped 4 bases from V and 0 bases from J, with 15 bases between. The germline gives CDR1 SEHNR, CDR2 FQNEAQ (reference sequence). CDR3 region: CASSSGSTLMNTEAFF. CDR3 nucleotide sequence: TGTGCCAGCAGCTCAGGTTCTACCCTAATGAACACTGAAGCTTTCTTT.

This clonotype was detected only a few times. The genes are TRBV12-3 or TRBV12-4 and TRBJ2-7, with 9 bases aligning to TRBD2. Trimming at V came to 2 bases and at J to 6 bases, leaving 5 bases not matched to a gene. CDR3 size: 14 residues. CDR3 residues: CASSLSGGLPEQYF. The CDR3 bases are TGTGCCAGCAGTTTAAGCGGGGGGCTCCCCGAGCAGTACTTC.